This T cell receptor beta chain was captured by sequencing in a study of blood T cells in healthy people across ages. A second 7 to 11 cycle PCR used barcoded and J-beta primers. All samples yielded 3 million or more CDR3-containing paired-end reads. MiXCR, run by TCRdb on the 5' RACE reads, gives a single entry per CDR3 protein. The table has more than 500,000 distinct CDR3 sequences, about 28% seen once. This sample also appeared in a second study, on T cells of mothers and their children. That publication notes: A few healthy Caucasian mothers and their six children donated. Related and unrelated pairs show similar thymic shaping of TCR recombination output.

Source material: blood. The TCR sequence derives from a boy between 2 and 15 years old in good health.

In nucleotides, the CDR3 is TGTGCCAGCTCACCAAACCCGGGGACCCAAGAGACCCAGTACTTC. This sequence encodes CASSPNPGTQETQYF. The V call is TRBV18, the J call TRBJ2-5; D is possibly TRBD1 or TRBD2 (5 bases each). CDR3 length equals 15 residues. Trimming shortened V by 2 bases and J by 1 base, and 11 bases separated the two germline ends. Germline loops: CDR1 KGHSH, CDR2 LQKENI.